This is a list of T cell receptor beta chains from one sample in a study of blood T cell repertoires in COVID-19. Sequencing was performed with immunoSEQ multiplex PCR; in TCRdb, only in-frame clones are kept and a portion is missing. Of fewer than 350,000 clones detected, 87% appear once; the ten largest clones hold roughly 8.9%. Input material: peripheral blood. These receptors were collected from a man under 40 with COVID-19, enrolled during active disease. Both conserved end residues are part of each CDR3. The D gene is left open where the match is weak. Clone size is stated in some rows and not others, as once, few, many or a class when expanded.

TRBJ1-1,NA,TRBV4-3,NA,TGCGCCAGCAGCCAAGACCGGGGGGCAGTGGGAGCTTTCTTT,CASSQDRGAVGAFF
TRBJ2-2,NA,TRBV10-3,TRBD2,TGTGCCATCAGTATAGCGGGGGGAACGAACACCGGGGAGCTGTTTTTT,CAISIAGGTNTGELFF
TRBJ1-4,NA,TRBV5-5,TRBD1,TGTGCCAGCAGCTGGGGGGACAGGGGCAAGCGGGAAAAACTGTTTTTT,CASSWGDRGKREKLFF
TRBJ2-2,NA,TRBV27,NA,TGTGCCAGCGGATATCCGACTGCGAACACCGGGGAGCTGTTTTTT,CASGYPTANTGELFF
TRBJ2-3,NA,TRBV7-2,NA,TGTGCCAGCAGCTTTAATCCCCCCAGCGTCCCAGATACGCAGTATTTT,CASSFNPPSVPDTQYF
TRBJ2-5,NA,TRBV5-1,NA,TGCGCCAGCAGCTTGAGTGAGTCTGTCCGGAGCCAAGAGACCCAGTACTTC,CASSLSESVRSQETQYF
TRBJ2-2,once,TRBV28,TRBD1,TGTGCCAGCAAGAGAGGGGGCGCGGGCACCGGGGAGCTGTTTTTT,CASKRGGAGTGELFF
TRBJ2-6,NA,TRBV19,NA,TGTGCCAGTAGTATGGCGGGGAGCTCTGGGGCCAACGTCCTGACTTTC,CASSMAGSSGANVLTF
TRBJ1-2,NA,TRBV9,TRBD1,TGTGCCAGCAGCGTAGGGGCAGGGGGCGCCTATGGCTACACCTTC,CASSVGAGGAYGYTF
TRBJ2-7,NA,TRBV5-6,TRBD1,TGTGCCAGCAGCCCCGAATTCGGACAGGGCTCCTACGAGCAGTACTTC,CASSPEFGQGSYEQYF
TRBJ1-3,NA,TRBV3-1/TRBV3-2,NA,TGTGCCAGCAGCCAAGACGTGCGGAACACCATATATTTT,CASSQDVRNTIYF
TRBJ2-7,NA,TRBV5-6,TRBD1,TGTGCCAGCAGCCGGACAGGGTTTAGGTACGAGCAGTACTTC,CASSRTGFRYEQYF
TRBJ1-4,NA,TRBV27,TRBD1,TGTGCCAGCACATCAGGGGGCGGTGGGGAAAAACTGTTTTTT,CASTSGGGGEKLFF
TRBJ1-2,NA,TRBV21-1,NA,TGTGCCAGCAGCAAAGCGCTTGCGGCCCCACCTAACTATGGCTACACCTTC,CASSKALAAPPNYGYTF
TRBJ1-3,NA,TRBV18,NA,TGTGCCAGCTCACCCCCCCAGGACAGTAGAAACACCATATATTTT,CASSPPQDSRNTIYF
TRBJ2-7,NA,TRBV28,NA,TGTGCCAGCAGTTTGCCAGGACACACCTACGAGCAGTACTTC,CASSLPGHTYEQYF
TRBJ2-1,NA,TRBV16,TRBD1,TGTGCCAGCAGCCAGCCGGGACAGGGTTTCCCTTTTTACAATGAGCAGTTCTTC,CASSQPGQGFPFYNEQFF
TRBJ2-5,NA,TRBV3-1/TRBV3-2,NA,TGTGCCAGCAGCCAAGAGTGGAGGCCGATCCAGTACTTC,CASSQEWRPIQYF
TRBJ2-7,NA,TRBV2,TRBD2,TGTGCCAGCAGACCCAGACTAGCGGGAGTGGGTGAGCAGTACTTC,CASRPRLAGVGEQYF
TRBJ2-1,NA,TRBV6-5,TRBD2,TGTGCCAGCAGTTACAGGTTAGCGGGGATCAATGAGCAGTTCTTC,CASSYRLAGINEQFF
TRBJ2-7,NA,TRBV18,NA,TGTGCCAGCTCACCACCACGAGACACAGGGAGATCCTACGAGCAGTACTTC,CASSPPRDTGRSYEQYF
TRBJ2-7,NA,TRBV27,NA,TGTGCCAGCAGTTTCCACATTAATTACGAGCAGTACTTC,CASSFHINYEQYF
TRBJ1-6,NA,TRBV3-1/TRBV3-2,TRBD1,TGTGCCAGCAGCCAAAGTAGTGGGACAGGGGGAGTCTCCTATAATTCACCCCTCCACTTT,CASSQSSGTGGVSYNSPLHF
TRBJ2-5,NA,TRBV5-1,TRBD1,TGCGCCAGCAGCCCGAGGACAGGTAAAGAGACCCAGTACTTC,CASSPRTGKETQYF
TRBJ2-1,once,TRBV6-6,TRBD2,TGTGCCAGCAGTTGGAGCGGGGGGGCCAACAATGAGCAGTTCTTC,CASSWSGGANNEQFF
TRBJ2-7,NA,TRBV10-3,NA,TGTGCCATCGCCCCGGGGGGCGGGACAGGAATATCCTACGAGCAGTACTTC,CAIAPGGGTGISYEQYF
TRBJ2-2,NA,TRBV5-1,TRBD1,TGCGCCAGCAGCTTGGATATGGGACAGCGGAGTCGGGCCGGGGAGCTGTTTTTT,CASSLDMGQRSRAGELFF
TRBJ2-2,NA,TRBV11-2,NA,TGTGCCACCCTGTTAGGGAGTCCCTCGGGCTTTGGCGGGGAGCTGTTTTTT,CATLLGSPSGFGGELFF
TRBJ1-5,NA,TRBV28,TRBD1,TGTGCCAGCGGACAGGGGAATAGCAATCAGCCCCAGCATTTT,CASGQGNSNQPQHF
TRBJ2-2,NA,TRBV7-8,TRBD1,TGTGCCAGCAGCTTATTAGGGACAGGGGGGACCGGGGAGCTGTTTTTT,CASSLLGTGGTGELFF
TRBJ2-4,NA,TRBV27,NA,TGTGCCAGCAGTTTAGTGGGTCAGGCCCCCTTAGCCAAAAACATTCAGTACTTC,CASSLVGQAPLAKNIQYF
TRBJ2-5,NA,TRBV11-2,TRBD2,TGTGCCAGCAGCTTAACCCTAGCGGGGGGGCCGGGGACCCAGTACTTC,CASSLTLAGGPGTQYF
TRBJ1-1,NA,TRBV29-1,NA,TGCAGCGTGCCGACAGCTACGAACACTGAAGCTTTCTTT,CSVPTATNTEAFF
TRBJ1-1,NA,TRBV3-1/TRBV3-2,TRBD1,TGTGCCAGCAGACCGGACAGGGGGCGCGCTATAAATGTTGTGGACACTGAAGCTTTCTTT,CASRPDRGRAINVVDTEAFF
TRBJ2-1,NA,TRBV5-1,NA,TGCGCCAGCAGCTTGGGTTCAGCGTCCTACAATGAGCAGTTCTTC,CASSLGSASYNEQFF
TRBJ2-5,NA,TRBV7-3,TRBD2,TGTGCCAGCAGCCTAAGCGGGAGTAGAGAGACCCAGTACTTC,CASSLSGSRETQYF
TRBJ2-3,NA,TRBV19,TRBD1,TGTGCCAGTAGTACCACCGGGACAGGGGTTACAGATACGCAGTATTTT,CASSTTGTGVTDTQYF
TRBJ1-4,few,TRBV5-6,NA,TGTGCCAGCAGCTTGGCCGGGGAAACTAATGAAAAACTGTTTTTT,CASSLAGETNEKLFF
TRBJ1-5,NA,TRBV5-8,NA,TGTGCCAGCAGCTTGGGTCAGGTCCTTAATCAGCCCCAGCATTTT,CASSLGQVLNQPQHF
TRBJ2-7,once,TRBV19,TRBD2,TGTGCCAGTAGTATATGGACTAGCGGGGGGGCCGGCGAGCAGTACTTC,CASSIWTSGGAGEQYF
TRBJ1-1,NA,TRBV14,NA,TGTGCCAGCAGCTTAAGACAGGCTTGGGGCACTGAAGCTTTCTTT,CASSLRQAWGTEAFF
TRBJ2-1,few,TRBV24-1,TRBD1,TGTGCCACCAGCCTAGGGGGCGCCAGCTACAATGAGCAGTTCTTC,CATSLGGASYNEQFF
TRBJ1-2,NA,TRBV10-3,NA,TGTGCCATCAGTGAAAGTACAGTCGGCTACACCTTC,CAISESTVGYTF